These T cell receptor beta chains were read from a single sample in a study of T cell repertoires in cytomegalovirus infection. In TCRdb, the reads were re-called with MiXCR into one record per CDR3 protein. The sample records approximately 630,000 distinct CDR3 sequences, 24% being singletons. The source material was CD8+ T cells from PBMCs. Source of these receptors: a human donor in good health (CMV status not recorded). Some clones in this sample may be carry-over from other donors' samples. Each CDR3 is given with its conserved first and last residue. The D gene is left open where the match is weak. Size tells how often a clone was seen (once, few, many) or the class of an expanded clone, and some rows leave it out.

-	-	TRBJ1-2	TRBV6-5	CASSYSTDYGYTF	TGTGCCAGCAGTTACTCTACAGACTATGGCTACACCTTC
-	-	TRBJ1-1	TRBV10-3	CAISEKLNTEAFF	TGTGCCATCAGTGAAAAGTTGAACACTGAAGCTTTCTTT
-	-	TRBJ2-5	TRBV28	CASSNPRTSEAETQYF	TGTGCCAGCAGCAACCCGCGAACCTCCGAGGCAGAGACCCAGTACTTC
-	few	TRBJ1-1	TRBV7-9	CASSSTGRMNTEAFF	TGTGCCAGCAGCTCGACTGGCAGAATGAACACTGAAGCTTTCTTT
-	many	TRBJ1-5	TRBV7-2	CASSPLWGQPQHF	TGTGCCAGCAGCCCATTATGGGGTCAGCCCCAGCATTTT
-	-	TRBJ2-3	TRBV7-2	CASSFGQDTQYF	TGTGCCAGCAGCTTCGGGCAGGATACGCAGTATTTT
-	-	TRBJ1-2	TRBV4-2	CASSPGTLPDGYTF	TGTGCCAGCAGCCCGGGGACTTTACCTGATGGCTACACCTTC
-	-	TRBJ2-5	TRBV29-1	CSVDDQLETQYF	TGCAGCGTTGACGATCAGTTGGAGACCCAGTACTTC
-	many	TRBJ1-1	TRBV2	CASSDGTLNTEAFF	TGTGCCAGCAGTGATGGGACATTGAACACTGAAGCTTTCTTT
TRBD2	-	TRBJ2-1	TRBV4-2	CASSLWTSGNEQFF	TGTGCCAGCAGCCTTTGGACTAGCGGCAATGAGCAGTTCTTC
TRBD2	-	TRBJ2-1	TRBV2	CASSEMRLAINEQFF	TGTGCCAGCAGTGAAATGCGACTAGCGATCAATGAGCAGTTCTTC
TRBD2	once	TRBJ2-7	TRBV4-1	CASSQAGVLDEQYF	TGTGCCAGCAGCCAAGCGGGGGTGCTCGACGAGCAGTACTTC
TRBD1	-	TRBJ1-2	TRBV10-3	CAISDLDQGARYGYTF	TGTGCCATCAGTGATTTGGACCAGGGGGCTCGCTATGGCTACACCTTC
TRBD1	once	TRBJ1-5	TRBV7-9	CASSTGVNRPQHF	TGTGCCAGCAGTACAGGGGTCAATAGGCCCCAGCATTTT
TRBD1	few	TRBJ1-1	TRBV11-3	CASSPRPGTGNTEAFF	TGTGCCAGCAGCCCCCGTCCCGGGACAGGGAACACTGAAGCTTTCTTT
-	-	TRBJ1-1	TRBV7-9	CASSLFLGPEAFF	TGTGCCAGCAGCTTATTTTTGGGGCCTGAAGCTTTCTTT
TRBD1	many	TRBJ1-4	TRBV7-9	CASSAFHRGPNEKLFF	TGTGCCAGCAGCGCCTTTCACAGGGGGCCTAATGAAAAACTGTTTTTT
TRBD1	many	TRBJ1-1	TRBV12-3/TRBV12-4	CASSLGQGITEAFF	TGTGCCAGCAGTTTAGGACAGGGGATCACTGAAGCTTTCTTT
TRBD1	-	TRBJ2-7	TRBV11-1	CASSLGDSNNYEQYF	TGTGCCAGCAGCTTAGGGGACAGCAACAACTACGAGCAGTACTTC
-	few	TRBJ2-1	TRBV2	CARGGYNEQFF	TGTGCCAGAGGGGGGTACAATGAGCAGTTCTTC
TRBD2	many	TRBJ2-2	TRBV11-2	CASSPGGGNTGELFF	TGTGCCAGCTCCCCCGGGGGGGGGAACACCGGGGAGCTGTTTTTT
TRBD2	many	TRBJ2-2	TRBV7-6	CASSLAELAGYPTGELFF	TGTGCCAGCAGCTTAGCGGAGCTAGCGGGCTATCCCACCGGGGAGCTGTTTTTT
-	-	TRBJ1-2	TRBV7-9	CASSPGGANYGYTF	TGTGCCAGCAGCCCGGGGGGGGCCAACTATGGCTACACCTTC
-	few	TRBJ1-5	TRBV10-3	CAIKDQPQHF	TGTGCCATCAAAGATCAGCCCCAGCATTTT
-	-	TRBJ1-2	TRBV28	CASIKDNLLANYGYTF	TGTGCCAGCATCAAAGACAACCTATTAGCTAACTATGGCTACACCTTC
-	-	TRBJ1-5	TRBV28	CASSPLTDSRDQPQHF	TGTGCCAGCAGCCCCTTGACAGACTCGAGGGATCAGCCCCAGCATTTT
-	many	TRBJ1-5	TRBV7-2	CASSLGGYQPQHF	TGTGCCAGCAGCTTAGGGGGTTATCAGCCCCAGCATTTT
TRBD1	few	TRBJ2-2	TRBV29-1	CSGQGPDTGELFF	TGCAGCGGACAGGGGCCGGACACCGGGGAGCTGTTTTTT
-	few	TRBJ2-2	TRBV4-1	CASSQDRSANTGELFF	TGCGCCAGCAGCCAAGACCGCTCGGCCAACACCGGGGAGCTGTTTTTT
-	few	TRBJ1-2	TRBV29-1	CSVDDPAGTNYGYTF	TGCAGCGTTGATGACCCGGCCGGGACTAACTATGGCTACACCTTC
TRBD1	-	TRBJ1-1	TRBV28	CASSSPGQDKTEAFF	TGTGCCAGCAGTTCCCCGGGACAGGATAAAACTGAAGCTTTCTTT
TRBD1	-	TRBJ2-1	TRBV19	CATRRGRDSYNEQFF	TGTGCCACAAGAAGGGGGCGAGACTCCTACAATGAGCAGTTCTTC
TRBD2	-	TRBJ2-3	TRBV4-1	CASSQTGTSEGQSTQYF	TGCGCCAGCAGCCAAACAGGGACTAGCGAGGGACAATCTACGCAGTATTTT
-	-	TRBJ2-6	TRBV7-9	CAIQAPGANVLTF	TGTGCCATTCAGGCACCTGGGGCCAACGTCCTGACTTTC
-	-	TRBJ1-1	TRBV2	CASSEAGQEAFF	TGTGCCAGCAGTGAAGCCGGGCAAGAAGCTTTCTTT
-	few	TRBJ2-7	TRBV29-1	CSVAGDSLEEQYF	TGCAGCGTCGCCGGTGACAGCCTGGAAGAGCAGTACTTC
TRBD2	-	TRBJ2-1	TRBV11-2	CASSPTSGGANEQIF	TGTGCCAGCAGCCCAACTAGCGGGGGGGCCAATGAGCAGATCTTC
-	-	TRBJ1-5	TRBV20-1	CSAKDRNSNQPQHF	TGCAGTGCCAAGGACAGAAATAGCAATCAGCCCCAGCATTTT
-	many	TRBJ1-1	TRBV7-8	CASSAHSKQGRDTEAFF	TGTGCCAGCAGCGCACACTCTAAACAGGGTAGAGACACTGAAGCTTTCTTT
TRBD1	few	TRBJ1-1	TRBV14	CASSQVGQGYTEAFF	TGTGCCAGCAGCCAAGTTGGACAGGGGTACACTGAAGCTTTCTTT
-	many	TRBJ2-4	TRBV5-1	CASSGEDMRADIQYF	TGCGCCAGCAGCGGTGAGGATATGCGTGCCGACATTCAGTACTTC
-	many	TRBJ1-3	TRBV7-2	CASSLAFGPFLSSGNTIYF	TGTGCCAGCAGCTTAGCGTTCGGGCCGTTCCTCTCGTCTGGAAACACCATATATTTT
TRBD2	once	TRBJ2-1	TRBV29-1	CSVEDQRGAGYNEQFF	TGCAGCGTTGAAGACCAGCGGGGGGCGGGGTACAATGAGCAGTTCTTC
TRBD1	many	TRBJ2-1	TRBV12-3/TRBV12-4	CASSGGQGIYNEQFF	TGTGCCAGCAGTGGGGGACAGGGAATCTACAATGAGCAGTTCTTC
-	-	TRBJ2-5	TRBV6-5	CASSYLTGGVQETQYF	TGTGCCAGCAGTTACCTAACGGGTGGGGTCCAAGAGACCCAGTACTTC
-	many	TRBJ2-3	TRBV6-5	CASEGGSTDTQYF	TGTGCCTCCGAGGGGGGTAGCACAGATACGCAGTATTTT
-	-	TRBJ2-7	TRBV29-1	CSVVKGGTFSYEQYF	TGCAGCGTTGTAAAGGGCGGGACCTTCTCCTACGAGCAGTACTTC
TRBD1	many	TRBJ2-7	TRBV6-1	CASRRTPGGPSYEQYF	TGTGCCAGCAGGCGAACTCCAGGGGGCCCCTCCTACGAGCAGTACTTC
TRBD2	few	TRBJ2-3	TRBV6-6	CATRDYAATTDTQYF	TGTGCCACCAGGGACTACGCGGCTACAACAGATACGCAGTATTTT
-	many	TRBJ1-5	TRBV7-8	CASSSGHGRGQPQHF	TGTGCCAGCAGCTCCGGACACGGAAGAGGTCAGCCCCAGCATTTT
-	-	TRBJ2-4	TRBV6-2/TRBV6-3	CASSYSRLETPGIAKNIQYF	TGTGCCAGCAGTTACTCCCGATTAGAGACTCCAGGAATAGCCAAAAACATTCAGTACTTC
-	many	TRBJ2-7	TRBV7-9	CASSSALGAGYEQYF	TGTGCCAGCAGCTCCGCTTTGGGGGCCGGCTACGAGCAGTACTTC
TRBD1	-	TRBJ2-1	TRBV6-2/TRBV6-3	CASSYFTGGGDGQFF	TGTGCCAGCAGTTACTTTACAGGGGGCGGCGATGGGCAGTTCTTC
-	-	TRBJ2-3	TRBV7-6	CASSLDAASAGTDTQYF	TGTGCCAGCAGCTTAGATGCTGCTTCTGCTGGCACAGATACGCAGTATTTT
-	few	TRBJ1-2	TRBV2	CATQGSAYGYTF	TGTGCCACTCAAGGGTCCGCGTATGGCTACACCTTC
-	-	TRBJ2-5	TRBV28	CASSPLGGGLKTQYF	TGTGCCAGCAGCCCCCTGGGGGGTGGCTTAAAGACCCAGTACTTC
-	few	TRBJ2-3	TRBV6-2/TRBV6-3	CASSPLNRVQGDTQYF	TGTGCCAGCAGTCCCTTAAACAGGGTACAGGGAGATACGCAGTATTTT
-	-	TRBJ2-7	TRBV4-1	CASSAMTVYEQYF	TGCGCCAGCTCGGCTATGACAGTTTACGAGCAGTACTTC